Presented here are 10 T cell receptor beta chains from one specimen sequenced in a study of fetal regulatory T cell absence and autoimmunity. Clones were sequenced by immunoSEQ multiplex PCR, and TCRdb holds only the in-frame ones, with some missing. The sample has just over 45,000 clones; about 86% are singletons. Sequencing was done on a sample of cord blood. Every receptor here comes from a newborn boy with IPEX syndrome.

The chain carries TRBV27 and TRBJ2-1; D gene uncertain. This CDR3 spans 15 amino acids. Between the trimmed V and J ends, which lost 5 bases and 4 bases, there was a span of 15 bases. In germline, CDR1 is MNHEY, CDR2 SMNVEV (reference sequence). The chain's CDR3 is CASSPPENPYNEQFF. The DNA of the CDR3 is TGTGCCAGCAGTCCTCCCGAGAATCCATACAATGAGCAGTTCTTC.

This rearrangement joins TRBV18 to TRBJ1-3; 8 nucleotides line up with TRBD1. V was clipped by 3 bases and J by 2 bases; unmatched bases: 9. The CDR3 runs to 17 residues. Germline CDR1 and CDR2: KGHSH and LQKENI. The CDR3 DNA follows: TGTGCCAGCTCACCTCAAACAGGGGGAACAACTGGAAACACCATATATTTT. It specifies CASSPQTGGTTGNTIYF.

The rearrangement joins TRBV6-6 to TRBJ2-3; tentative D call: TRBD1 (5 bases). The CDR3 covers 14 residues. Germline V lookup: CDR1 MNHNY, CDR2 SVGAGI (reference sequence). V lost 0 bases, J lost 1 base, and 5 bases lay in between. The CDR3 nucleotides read TGTGCCAGCAGTTACTCACAGGGCACAGATACGCAGTATTTT. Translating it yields CASSYSQGTDTQYF.

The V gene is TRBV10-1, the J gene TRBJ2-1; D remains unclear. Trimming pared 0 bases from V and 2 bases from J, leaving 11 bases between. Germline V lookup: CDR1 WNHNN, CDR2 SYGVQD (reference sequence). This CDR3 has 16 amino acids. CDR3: CASSESAEWAYNEQFF. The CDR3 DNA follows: TGCGCCAGCAGTGAGTCGGCGGAATGGGCCTACAATGAGCAGTTCTTC.

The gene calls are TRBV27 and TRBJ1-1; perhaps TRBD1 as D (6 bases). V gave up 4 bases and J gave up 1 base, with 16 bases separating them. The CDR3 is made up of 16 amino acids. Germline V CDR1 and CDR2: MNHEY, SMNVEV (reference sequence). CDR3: CASSWAAGARNTEAFF. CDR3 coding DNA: TGTGCCAGCAGTTGGGCGGCGGGGGCTCGGAACACTGAAGCTTTCTTT.

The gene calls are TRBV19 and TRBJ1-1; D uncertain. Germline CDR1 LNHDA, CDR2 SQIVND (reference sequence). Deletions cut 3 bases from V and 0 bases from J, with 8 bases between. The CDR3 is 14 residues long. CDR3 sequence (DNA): TGTGCCAGTAGTATGGCCGGGGTGAACACTGAAGCTTTCTTT. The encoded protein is CASSMAGVNTEAFF.

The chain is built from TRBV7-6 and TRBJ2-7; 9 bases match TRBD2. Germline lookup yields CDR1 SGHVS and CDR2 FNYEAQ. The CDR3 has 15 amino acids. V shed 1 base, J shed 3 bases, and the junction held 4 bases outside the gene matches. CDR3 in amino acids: CASSLVVSGSYEQYF. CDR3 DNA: TGTGCCAGCAGCTTAGTCGTTAGCGGGAGCTACGAGCAGTACTTC.

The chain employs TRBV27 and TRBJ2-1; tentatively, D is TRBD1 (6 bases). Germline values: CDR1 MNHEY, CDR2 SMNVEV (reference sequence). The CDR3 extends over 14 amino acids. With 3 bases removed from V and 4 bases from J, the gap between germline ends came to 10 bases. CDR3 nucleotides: TGTGCCAGCAGTTTCTCGGGACAATACAATGAGCAGTTCTTC. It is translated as CASSFSGQYNEQFF.

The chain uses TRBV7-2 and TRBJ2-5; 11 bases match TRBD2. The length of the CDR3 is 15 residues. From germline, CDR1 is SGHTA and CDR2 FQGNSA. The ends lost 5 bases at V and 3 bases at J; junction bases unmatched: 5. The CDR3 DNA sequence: TGTGCCAGCAGCCCCCCGGGACTAGCGGAAGAGACCCAGTACTTC. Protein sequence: CASSPPGLAEETQYF.

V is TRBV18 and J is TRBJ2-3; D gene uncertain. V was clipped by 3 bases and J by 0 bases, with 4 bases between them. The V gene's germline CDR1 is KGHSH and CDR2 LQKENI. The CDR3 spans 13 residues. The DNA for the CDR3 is TGTGCCAGCTCACCCCTTAGCACAGATACGCAGTATTTT. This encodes CASSPLSTDTQYF. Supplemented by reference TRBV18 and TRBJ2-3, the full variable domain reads NAGVMQNPRHLVRRRGQEARLRCSPMKGHSHVYWYRQLPEEGLKFMVYLQKENIIDESGMPKERFSAEFPKEGPSILRIQQVVRGDSAAYFCASSPLSTDTQYFGPGTRLTVL.